The 5 T cell receptor beta chains listed next were all sequenced from one sample in a study of blood T cell dynamics during melanoma immunotherapy. Libraries were prepared by immunoSEQ multiplex PCR; TCRdb keeps only in-frame clonotypes and omits some of them. The table shows around 10,000 clones, with around 80% occurring only once. Time point specified: week 3, after first cycle of checkpoint inhibitor. The source was blood, collected from a patient treated with checkpoint blockade. Source of these receptors: a human donor with melanoma.

The chain recombines TRBV19 with TRBJ2-1; tentative D call: TRBD1 (6 bases). V lost 6 bases, J lost 3 bases, and 15 bases lay in between. The CDR3 totals 15 residues. Germline V gene lookup returns CDR1 LNHDA and CDR2 SQIVND (reference sequence). The CDR3 nucleotides are TGTGCCAGTAGATCTCAGGACAGATTCTACAATGAGCAGTTCTTC. This translates into CASRSQDRFYNEQFF.

The chain recombines TRBV5-1 with TRBJ1-1, with 7 bases aligning to TRBD1. V dropped 4 bases and J dropped 4; count of bases not matched to a gene: 7. CDR1 SGHRS and CDR2 YFSETQ come from the germline V gene. The CDR3 spans 14 residues. The CDR3 here is CASSATGESTEAFF. Here the CDR3 DNA reads TGCGCCAGCAGCGCCACAGGGGAGAGCACTGAAGCTTTCTTT.

The rearrangement uses TRBV5-4 and TRBJ2-3; no clear D. Deletions cut 5 bases from V and 6 bases from J, with 13 bases between. Looked up from germline, CDR1 is SGHNT and CDR2 is YYREEE (reference sequence). The CDR3 totals 13 residues. CDR3: CASSKAEVDTQYF. The DNA of the CDR3 is TGTGCCAGCAGTAAGGCCGAGGTCGATACGCAGTATTTT.

The gene calls are TRBV6-1 and TRBJ2-1; possible D gene TRBD1, 6 bases. CDR1 and CDR2 (germline): MNHNS, SASEGT. This CDR3 is built from 14 residues. Trimming cost V 6 bases and J 1 base, with 10 bases left between them. CDR3 coding DNA: TGTGCCAGCAGCACTACAGGGTCCTACAATGAGCAGTTCTTC. As protein: CASSTTGSYNEQFF.

This CDR3 is CASSESGANVLTF. CDR3 nucleotide sequence: TGTGCCAGTAGTGAGTCTGGGGCCAACGTCCTGACTTTC. The genes are TRBV19 and TRBJ2-6, with D unclear. The CDR3 covers 13 residues. Per germline, CDR1 LNHDA and CDR2 SQIVND (reference sequence). V was cut by 5 bases and J by 1 base, with 3 bases left in between.